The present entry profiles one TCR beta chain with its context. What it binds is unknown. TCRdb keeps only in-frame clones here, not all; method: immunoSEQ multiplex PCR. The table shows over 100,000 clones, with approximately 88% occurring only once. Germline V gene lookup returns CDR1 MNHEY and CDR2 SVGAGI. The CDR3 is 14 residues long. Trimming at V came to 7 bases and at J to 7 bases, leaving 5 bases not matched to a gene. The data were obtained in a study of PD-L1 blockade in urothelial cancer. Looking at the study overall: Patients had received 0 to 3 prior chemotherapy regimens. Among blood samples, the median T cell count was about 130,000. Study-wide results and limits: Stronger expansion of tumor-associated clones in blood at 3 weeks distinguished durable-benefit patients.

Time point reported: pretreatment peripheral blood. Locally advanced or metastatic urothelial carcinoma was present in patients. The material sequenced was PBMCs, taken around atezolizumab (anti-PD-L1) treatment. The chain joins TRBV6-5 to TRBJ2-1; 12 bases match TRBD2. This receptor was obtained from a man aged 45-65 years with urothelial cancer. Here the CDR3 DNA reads TGTGCCAGCACGACTAGCGGGAGTTGGAATGAGCAGTTCTTC. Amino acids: CASTTSGSWNEQFF.